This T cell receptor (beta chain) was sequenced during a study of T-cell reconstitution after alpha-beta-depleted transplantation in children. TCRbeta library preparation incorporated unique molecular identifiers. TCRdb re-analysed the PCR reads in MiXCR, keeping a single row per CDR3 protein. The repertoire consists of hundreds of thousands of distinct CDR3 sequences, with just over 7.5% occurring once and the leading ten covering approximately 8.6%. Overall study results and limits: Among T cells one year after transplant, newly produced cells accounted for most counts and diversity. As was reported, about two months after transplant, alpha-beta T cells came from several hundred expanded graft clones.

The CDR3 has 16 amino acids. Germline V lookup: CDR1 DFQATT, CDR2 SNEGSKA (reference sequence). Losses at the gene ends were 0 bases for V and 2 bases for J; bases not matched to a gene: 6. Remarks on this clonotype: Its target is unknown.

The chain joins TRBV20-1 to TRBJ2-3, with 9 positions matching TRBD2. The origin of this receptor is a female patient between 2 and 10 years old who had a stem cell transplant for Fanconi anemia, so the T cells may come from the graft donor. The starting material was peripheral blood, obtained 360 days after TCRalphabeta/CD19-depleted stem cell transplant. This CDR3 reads CSARDTGTSFTDTQYF. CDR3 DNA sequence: TGCAGTGCTAGAGATACCGGGACTAGCTTCACAGATACGCAGTATTTT.